The sequence of this TCR beta chain was determined in a study of T cell responses to AZD1222 COVID-19 vaccine. Notes on the study in general: Among spike-specific TCRs, nearly half reportedly target unmutated variant regions. The donor cohort was predominantly white British with a female majority, and clonal diversity may have been underestimated.

Only in-frame clones appear in the TCRdb table, and some are missing; sequencing was by immunoSEQ multiplex PCR. This repertoire shows about 140,000 clones, roughly 92% found once; its top ten account for just over 5%. This clone occurred once. Its antigen is not known. Sequencing used peripheral blood, obtained on day 0 of AZD1222 vaccination. This receptor was taken from an adult in good health.

For the CDR3, the DNA is TGTGCCAGCAGCTGGGACGGGCGTGACATTCAGTACTTC. Protein: CASSWDGRDIQYF. This chain links TRBV7-2 with TRBJ2-4; D tentatively reads TRBD1 or TRBD2 (5 bases each). Trimming cost V 4 bases and J 8 bases, with 12 bases left between them. This CDR3 is 13 amino acids long. Germline CDR1 SGHTA, CDR2 FQGNSA.